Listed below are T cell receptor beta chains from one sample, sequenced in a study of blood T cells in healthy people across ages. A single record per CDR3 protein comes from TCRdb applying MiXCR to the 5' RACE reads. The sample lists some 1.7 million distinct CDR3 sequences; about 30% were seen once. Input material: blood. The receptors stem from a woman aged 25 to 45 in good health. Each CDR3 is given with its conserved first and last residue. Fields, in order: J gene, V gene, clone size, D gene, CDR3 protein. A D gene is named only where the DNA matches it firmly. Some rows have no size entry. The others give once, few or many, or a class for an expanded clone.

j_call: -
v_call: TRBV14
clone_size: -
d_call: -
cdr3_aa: CASSLGLQGYEQYF

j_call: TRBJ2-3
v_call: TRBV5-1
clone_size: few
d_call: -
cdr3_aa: CASSLAAGQVADTQYF

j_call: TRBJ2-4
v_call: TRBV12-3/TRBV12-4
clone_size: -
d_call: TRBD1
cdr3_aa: CASSTRGGGSYELYF

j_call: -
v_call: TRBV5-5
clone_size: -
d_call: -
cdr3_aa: CASSGGLSFDEQYF

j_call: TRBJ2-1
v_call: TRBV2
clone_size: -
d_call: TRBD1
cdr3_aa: CASTGGQTYNEQFF

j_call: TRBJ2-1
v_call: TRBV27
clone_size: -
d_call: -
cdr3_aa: CASRMIFSSAFSYNEQFF

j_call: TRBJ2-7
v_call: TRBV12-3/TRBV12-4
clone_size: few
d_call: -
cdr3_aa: CASSYIWGEQYF

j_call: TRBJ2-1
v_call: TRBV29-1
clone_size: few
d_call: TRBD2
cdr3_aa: CSVEEPREGSYEQFF

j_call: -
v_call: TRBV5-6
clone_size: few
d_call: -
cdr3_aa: CASSLNGGRETQYF

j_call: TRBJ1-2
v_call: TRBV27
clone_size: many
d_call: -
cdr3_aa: CASSSQGHGLYGYTF

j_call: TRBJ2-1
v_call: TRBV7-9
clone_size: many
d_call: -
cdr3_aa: CASSLDIDNEQFF

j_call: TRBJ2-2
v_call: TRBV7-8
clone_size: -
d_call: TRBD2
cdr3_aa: CASSLENGLVSGELFF

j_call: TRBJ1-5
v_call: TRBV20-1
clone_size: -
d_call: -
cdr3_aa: CSARFDSNQPQHF

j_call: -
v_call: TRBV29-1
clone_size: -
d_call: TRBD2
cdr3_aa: CSVEDFSGGIETQYF

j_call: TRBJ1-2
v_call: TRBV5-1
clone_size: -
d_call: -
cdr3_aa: CASSLAAGPSEGYTF

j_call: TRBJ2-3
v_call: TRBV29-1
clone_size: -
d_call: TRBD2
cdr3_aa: CSVEATVTSGWNTQYF

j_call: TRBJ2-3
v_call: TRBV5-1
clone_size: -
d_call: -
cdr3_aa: CASSLAQGNDTQYF

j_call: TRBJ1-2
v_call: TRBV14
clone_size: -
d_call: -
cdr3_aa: CASSQVFRGFFSGYTF

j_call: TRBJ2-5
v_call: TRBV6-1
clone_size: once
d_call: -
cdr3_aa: CANSENRGRETQYF

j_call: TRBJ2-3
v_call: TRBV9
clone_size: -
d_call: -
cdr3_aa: CASSGRILSTDTQYF

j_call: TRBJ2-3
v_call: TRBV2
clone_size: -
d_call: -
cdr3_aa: CASNPLGSRWGSTDTQYF

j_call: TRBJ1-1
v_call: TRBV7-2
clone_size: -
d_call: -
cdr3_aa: CASSLGVEYTEAFF

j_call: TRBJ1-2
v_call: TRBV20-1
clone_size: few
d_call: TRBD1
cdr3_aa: CSARWDRDGYTF

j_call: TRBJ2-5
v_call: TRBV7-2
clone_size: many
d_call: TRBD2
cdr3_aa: CASSLTRLAGSQETQYF

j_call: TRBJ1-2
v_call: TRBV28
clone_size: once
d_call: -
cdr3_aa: CASNLLIANYGYTF

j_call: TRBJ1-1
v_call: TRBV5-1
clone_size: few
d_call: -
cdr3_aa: CASSALGGAGTEAFF

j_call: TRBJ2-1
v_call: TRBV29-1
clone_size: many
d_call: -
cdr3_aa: CSALRDYNEQFF

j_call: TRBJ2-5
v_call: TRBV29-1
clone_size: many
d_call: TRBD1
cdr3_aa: CSAEGQGDETQYF

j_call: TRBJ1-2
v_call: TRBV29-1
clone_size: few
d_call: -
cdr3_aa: CSGWGTEASNYGYTF

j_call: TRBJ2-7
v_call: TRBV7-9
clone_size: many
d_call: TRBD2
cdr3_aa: CASSSPMGAGGSSYEQYF

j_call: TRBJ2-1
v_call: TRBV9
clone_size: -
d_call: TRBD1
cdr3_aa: CASSVLGQGVDEQFF

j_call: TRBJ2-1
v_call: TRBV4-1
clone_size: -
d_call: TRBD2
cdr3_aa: CASSHQRGGSYNEQFF

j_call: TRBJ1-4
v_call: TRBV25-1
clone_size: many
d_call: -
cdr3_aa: CASSLGKANEKLFF

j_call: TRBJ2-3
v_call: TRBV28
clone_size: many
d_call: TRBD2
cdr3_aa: CASSAPGGKTDTQYF

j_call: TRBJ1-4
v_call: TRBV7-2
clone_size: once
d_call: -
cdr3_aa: CASSLAGLSEKLFF

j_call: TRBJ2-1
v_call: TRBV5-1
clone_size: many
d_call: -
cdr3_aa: CASSSRRALGGSEQFF

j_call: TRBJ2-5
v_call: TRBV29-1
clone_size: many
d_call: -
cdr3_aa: CSVKGQYQETQYF

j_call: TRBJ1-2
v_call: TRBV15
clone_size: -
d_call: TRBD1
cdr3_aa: CATSRELGQGDYTF

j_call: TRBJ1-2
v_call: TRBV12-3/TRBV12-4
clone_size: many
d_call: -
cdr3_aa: CASSSLTANYGYTF

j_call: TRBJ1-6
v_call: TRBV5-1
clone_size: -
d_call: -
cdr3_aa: CASSLAGIPSPLHF

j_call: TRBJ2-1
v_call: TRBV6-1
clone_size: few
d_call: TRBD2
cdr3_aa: CASSTQREGRGTYNEQFF

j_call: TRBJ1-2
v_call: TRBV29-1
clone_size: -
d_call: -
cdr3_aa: CSVAGIGTPLSYTF

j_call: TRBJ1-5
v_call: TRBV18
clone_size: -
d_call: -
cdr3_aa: CTSSPGFGQPQHF

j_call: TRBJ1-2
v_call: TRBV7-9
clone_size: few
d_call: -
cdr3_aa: CASSFGEYRGYTF

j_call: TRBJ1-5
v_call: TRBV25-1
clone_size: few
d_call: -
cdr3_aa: CASQVGDQPQHF

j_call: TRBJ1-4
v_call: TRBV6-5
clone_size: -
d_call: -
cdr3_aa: CASSYPPQGLELADEKLFF

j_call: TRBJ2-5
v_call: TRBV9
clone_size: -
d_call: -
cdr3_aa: CASSVGLLAMTETQYF

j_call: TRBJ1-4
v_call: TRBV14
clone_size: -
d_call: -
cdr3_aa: CASSQDGVEKLFF

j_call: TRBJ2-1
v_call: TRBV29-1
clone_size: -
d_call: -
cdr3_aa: CSPMWARGALSGQFF